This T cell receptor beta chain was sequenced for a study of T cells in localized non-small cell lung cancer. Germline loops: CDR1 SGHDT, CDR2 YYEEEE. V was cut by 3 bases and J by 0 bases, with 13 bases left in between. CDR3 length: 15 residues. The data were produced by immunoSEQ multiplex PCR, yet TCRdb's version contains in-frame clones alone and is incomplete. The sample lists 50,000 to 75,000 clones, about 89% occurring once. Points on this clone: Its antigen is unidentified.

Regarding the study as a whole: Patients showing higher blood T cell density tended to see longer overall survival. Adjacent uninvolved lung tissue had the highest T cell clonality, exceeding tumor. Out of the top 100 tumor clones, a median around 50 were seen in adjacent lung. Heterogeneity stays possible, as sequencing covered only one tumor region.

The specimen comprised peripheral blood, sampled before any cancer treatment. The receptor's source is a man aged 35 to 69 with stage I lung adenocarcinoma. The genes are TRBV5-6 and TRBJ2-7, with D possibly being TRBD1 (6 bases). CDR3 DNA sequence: TGTGCCAGCAGCTACGGAACGGGACACTCCTACGAGCAGTACTTC. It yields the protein CASSYGTGHSYEQYF.